The 15 T cell receptor beta chains below were found in one sample sequenced in a study of cytomegalovirus exposure and HLA in healthy donors. 60 Vbeta and 13 Jbeta primers were used in PCR. Sequencing used immunoSEQ multiplex PCR; TCRdb keeps in-frame clones, though not all of them. Here the sample spans around 140,000 clones, almost 85% being singletons. The sequencing sample was made of PBMCs. The receptor set was obtained from a man younger than 40 in good health and CMV-seropositive.

The V gene is TRBV7-2, the J gene TRBJ2-1; perhaps TRBD2 as D (6 bases). Trimming removed 5 bases at V and 10 bases at J, with 15 bases between. The CDR3 length is 13 residues. Germline CDR1 reads SGHTA; CDR2 reads FQGNSA. In nucleotides, the CDR3 is TGTGCCAGCAGCCCGGGACTCGCCTTCGAGCAGTTCTTC. Translating gives CASSPGLAFEQFF.

V gene TRBV18 combines with J gene TRBJ1-1; 8 nucleotides agree with TRBD1. Germline-derived CDR1 and CDR2 are KGHSH and LQKENI. The V gene end was trimmed by 6 bases and the J gene end by 7 bases; junction bases not matched to a gene: 10. The CDR3 extends over 14 amino acids. The CDR3 protein is CASSPTSGGLEAFF. CDR3 nucleotides: TGTGCCAGCTCCCCGACCTCAGGGGGCCTTGAAGCTTTCTTT.

Note on this clone: The same CDR3 also results from other DNA sequences found in this sample. The chain joins TRBV10-3 to TRBJ1-1; D is ambiguous. Germline CDR1 ENHRY, CDR2 SYGVKD. V was shortened by 3 bases and J by 1 base, with 6 bases between the two germline ends. CDR3 size: 13 residues. DNA of the CDR3: TGTGCCATCAGTGATCGGGAGAACACTGAAGCTTTCTTT. Protein: CAISDRENTEAFF.

This clone was counted a few times. This chain links TRBV10-3 with TRBJ1-1; no clear D. The CDR3 covers 11 residues. Germline CDR1 and CDR2: ENHRY and SYGVKD. The CDR3, as DNA: TGTACCAACGGGGTAAACACTGAAGCTTTCTTT. It codes for CTNGVNTEAFF.

The V gene is TRBV4-2, the J gene TRBJ2-7; 9 nucleotides agree with TRBD1. The V and J ends lost 2 bases and 5 bases, in that order; junction bases with no gene match: 7. The germline gives CDR1 LGHNA, CDR2 YNFKEQ. This CDR3 comprises 15 residues. Here the CDR3 DNA reads TGTGCCAGCAGCCAAACCGGGACAGGGCAAAACGAGCAGTACTTC. Translating it yields CASSQTGTGQNEQYF.

The rearrangement links TRBV11-2 to TRBJ1-4; possible D gene TRBD1, 5 bases. V was trimmed by 5 bases and J by 8 bases, leaving 18 bases between them. CDR3 size: 15 residues. Looked up from germline, CDR1 is SGHAT and CDR2 is FQNNGV. The CDR3 nucleotides read TGTGCCAGCAGCCACCTGCGGGGGTTTGGGGAAAAACTGTTTTTT. Protein: CASSHLRGFGEKLFF.

This chain uses TRBV19 with TRBJ2-7, with D unresolved. Germline-derived CDR1 and CDR2 are LNHDA and SQIVND (reference sequence). V shed 5 bases and J shed 0 bases, with 14 bases lying between them. The CDR3 length is 15 residues. This CDR3 reads CASSSSAPSSYEQYF. The CDR3 DNA reads as TGTGCCAGTAGTTCCAGCGCTCCCAGCTCCTACGAGCAGTACTTC.

This chain uses TRBV28 with TRBJ2-7; D ambiguous. Per the germline V gene, CDR1 is MDHEN and CDR2 is SYDVKM. The CDR3 length is 14 residues. The V and J ends lost 3 bases and 0 bases respectively, with 9 bases between them. The CDR3, as DNA: TGTGCCAGCAGTTTGCCCCAGGACTCCTACGAGCAGTACTTC. Its protein product is CASSLPQDSYEQYF.

This clone has a handful of counts. This chain connects TRBV4-2 to TRBJ1-1; weak D call: TRBD1 (6 bases). Germline V gene sequence: CDR1 LGHNA, CDR2 YNFKEQ. The length of the CDR3 is 15 residues. V was trimmed by 0 bases and J by 3 bases, leaving 11 bases between them. The CDR3 is CASSQDQGMDTEAFF. The CDR3 DNA is TGTGCCAGCAGCCAAGATCAGGGGATGGACACTGAAGCTTTCTTT.

The chain has TRBV27 and TRBJ1-5; 7 nucleotides align to TRBD1. The CDR3 sequence is 12 residues long. Looked up from germline, CDR1 is MNHEY and CDR2 is SMNVEV (reference sequence). Unmatched junction bases numbered 3, after V lost 6 bases and J lost 7 bases. The CDR3 nucleotides read TGTGCCAGCAGGACAGGGAGCCAGCCCCAGCATTTT. It translates to CASRTGSQPQHF.

The rearrangement uses TRBV10-3 and TRBJ2-7; 12 bases map to TRBD2. Trimming took 0 bases from V and 2 from J; bases not matched to a gene: 2. The CDR3 sequence is 16 residues long. Germline V CDR1 and CDR2: ENHRY, SYGVKD. The CDR3 spells CAISESPSGRAYEQYF. The CDR3 region has the DNA TGTGCCATCAGTGAGTCCCCTAGCGGGAGGGCCTACGAGCAGTACTTC.

This chain joins TRBV9 and TRBJ2-1; TRBD2 agrees at 11 bases. The germline gives CDR1 SGDLS, CDR2 YYNGEE. V lost 4 bases to trimming and J lost 1 base; unmatched junction nucleotides: 4. The CDR3 sequence is 16 residues long. The CDR3 DNA reads TGTGCCAGCAGCTTGACTAGCGGGGTTTCCTACAATGAGCAGTTCTTC. Its protein product is CASSLTSGVSYNEQFF.

The genes are TRBV5-4 and TRBJ2-5; 8 bases fit TRBD2. The germline CDR1 and CDR2 sequences are SGHNT and YYREEE (reference sequence). The length of the CDR3 is 16 residues. Trimming at V came to 1 base and at J to 2 bases, leaving 7 bases not matched to a gene. The CDR3 coding sequence is TGTGCCAGCAGCTTGTCGGCTAGCGGGTGGCAAGAGACCCAGTACTTC. This codes for CASSLSASGWQETQYF. The full variable domain, completed using reference TRBV5-4 and TRBJ2-5, is ETGVTQSPTHLIKTRGQQVTLRCSSQSGHNTVSWYQQALGQGPQFIFQYYREEENGRGNFPPRFSGLQFPNYSSELNVNALELDDSALYLCASSLSASGWQETQYFGPGTRLLVL.

This chain uses TRBV6-6 with TRBJ1-5; no definite D call. V was trimmed by 6 bases and J by 0 bases, leaving 12 bases between them. Germline V gene sequence: CDR1 MNHNY, CDR2 SVGAGI (reference sequence). The CDR3 covers 15 residues. CDR3 in DNA: TGTGCCAGCAGCTACACACAGAATAGCAATCAGCCCCAGCATTTT. Protein sequence: CASSYTQNSNQPQHF.

This clone came up a few times. CDR3: CASSLQRQGLDQYF. The CDR3 coding sequence is TGTGCCAGCAGCTTACAGAGACAGGGCCTAGACCAGTACTTC. This rearrangement joins TRBV7-2 to TRBJ2-7, with 7 bases lining up with TRBD1. The CDR3 sequence is 14 residues long. J gave up 10 bases and V 2 bases, and 11 bases lay outside the gene matches. Germline values: CDR1 SGHTA, CDR2 FQGNSA.